Presented here are 20 T cell receptor beta chains from one specimen sequenced in a study of T-cell reconstitution after alpha-beta-depleted transplantation in children. Unique molecular identifiers were used to barcode this TCRbeta library. A single record per CDR3 protein comes from TCRdb applying MiXCR to the PCR reads. The sample includes hundreds of thousands of distinct CDR3 sequences, 15% to 20% seen only once; the top ten take under 1.2%. Sample: PBMCs from the stem cell graft donor, taken from the stem cell graft. These receptor sequences come from a human donor who donated a stem cell graft to a child with acute myeloid leukemia.

This clonotype was picked up a small number of times. The junction differs from germline at one of its ends, possibly a read error. This chain connects TRBV3-1 to TRBJ2-1; 10 bases agree with TRBD1. CDR1 is LGHDT and CDR2 is YNNKEL in the germline V gene (reference sequence). CDR3 size: 18 residues. CDR3 coding DNA: TGTACCAGCAGTCCGGGACAGGGGAACATAGTTTCCTACAATGAGCAGTTCTTC. Encoded protein: CTSSPGQGNIVSYNEQFF.

This clonotype was picked up many times. V and J are TRBV20-1 and TRBJ1-2; 7 nucleotides agree with TRBD1. The CDR3 is made up of 13 amino acids. Germline V gives CDR1 DFQATT, CDR2 SNEGSKA (reference sequence). V shed 6 bases, J shed 6 bases, and the junction held 10 bases outside the gene matches. In DNA, the CDR3 is TGCAGTGCAGGGGGACAGCCAGGGGATGGCTACACCTTC. As protein: CSAGGQPGDGYTF.

The chain combines TRBV6-2 or TRBV6-3 with TRBJ2-1; D not certain. Germline assignment: CDR1 MNHEY and CDR2 SVGEGT. V was trimmed by 2 bases and J by 12 bases, leaving 11 bases between them. The CDR3 covers 12 residues. CDR3 nucleotide sequence: TGTGCCAGCAGTTACGGTAGGGAAAGGCAGTTCTTC. Protein product: CASSYGRERQFF.

The genes are TRBV4-3 and TRBJ2-3; TRBD1 matches at 10 bases. Trimming took 0 bases from V and 5 from J; bases not matched to a gene: 8. The CDR3 is made up of 17 amino acids. Germline values: CDR1 LGHNA, CDR2 YSLEER. CDR3 residues: CASSQDRLGTGEDTQYF. CDR3 nucleotide sequence: TGCGCCAGCAGCCAAGACCGCCTGGGGACAGGGGAAGATACGCAGTATTTT.

This clonotype was observed a few times. The chain is built from TRBV28 and TRBJ1-2, with 9 bases fitting TRBD1. V gave up 5 bases and J gave up 8 bases; unmatched junction bases: 12. This CDR3 comprises 15 residues. Germline lookup yields CDR1 MDHEN and CDR2 SYDVKM. Here the CDR3 reads CASSPSIQGARGYTF. DNA for the CDR3: TGTGCCAGCAGTCCCTCTATACAGGGGGCGAGAGGCTACACCTTC.

This chain uses TRBV5-1 with TRBJ2-1; tentative D call: TRBD1 (6 bases). CDR1 and CDR2 (germline): SGHRS, YFSETQ. Trimming cost V 0 bases and J 5 bases, with 12 bases left between them. This CDR3 region has 15 residues. CDR3 bases: TGCGCCAGCAGCTTGGTTTCCACAGGGAACAATGAGCAGTTCTTC. Its protein product is CASSLVSTGNNEQFF.

This chain links TRBV3-1 with TRBJ2-6; perhaps D is TRBD1 or TRBD2 (5 bases each). The CDR3 contains 19 residues. CDR1 is LGHDT, CDR2 YNNKEL, per germline (reference sequence). V was pared by 10 bases and J by 0 bases, with 25 bases between. The CDR3 protein is CAISPGRERGLSGANVLTF. CDR3 DNA sequence: TGTGCCATCAGTCCGGGACGGGAAAGGGGTCTCTCTGGGGCCAACGTCCTGACTTTC. The entire variable domain, with the rest obtained from reference TRBV3-1 and TRBJ2-6, is as follows: DTAVSQTPKYLVTQMGNDKSIKCEQNLGHDTMYWYKQDSKKFLKIMFSYNNKELIINETVPNRFSPKSPDKAHLNLHINSLELGDSAVYFCAISPGRERGLSGANVLTFGAGSRLTVL.

With regard to this clonotype: Since a much larger clone is just one base distant, this may be a read error. The chain joins TRBV7-3 to TRBJ2-3; D ambiguous. The germline V gene has CDR1 SGHTA and CDR2 FQGTGA. The CDR3 sequence is 12 residues long. For the CDR3, the DNA is TGTGCCAGCACCCCATTCACAGATACGCATTATTTT. Its translation is CASTPFTDTHYF. Supplemented by reference TRBV7-3 and TRBJ2-3, the full variable domain reads GAGVSQTPSNKVTEKGKYVELRCDPISGHTALYWYRQSLGQGPEFLIYFQGTGAADDSGLPNDRFFAVRPEGSVSTLKIQRTERGDSAVYLCASTPFTDTHYFGPGTRLTVL.

This clonotype occurred many times. V is TRBV12-3 or TRBV12-4 and J is TRBJ2-7; 8 bases are shared with TRBD1. The CDR3 has 14 residues. Trimming took 1 base from V and 2 from J; bases not matched to a gene: 1. The CDR3 here is CASSLGQGTYEQYV. DNA of the CDR3: TGTGCCAGCAGTTTAGGACAGGGGACCTACGAGCAGTACGTC.

With respect to this clonotype: With a much larger clone just one base away, this may be a read error. V gene TRBV20-1 combines with J gene TRBJ2-7; 8 bases match TRBD2. With V trimmed by 3 bases and J by 1 base, 8 bases remained unmatched. The CDR3 spans 15 residues. Germline V gene data show CDR1 as DFQATT and CDR2 as SNEGSKA (reference sequence). The CDR3 DNA reads TGCAGTGCTAGCAATTGGGCGGGGGGATCCTACGAGCAGTACGTC. Translating it yields CSASNWAGGSYEQYV.

This clonotype has a count of ten or more. The chain employs TRBV4-2 and TRBJ1-3, with no clear D. The CDR3 is made up of 17 amino acids. V dropped 2 bases and J dropped 0 bases, with 14 bases sitting between them. Germline-derived CDR1 and CDR2 are LGHNA and YNFKEQ. The CDR3 is CASSQRSDGNSGNTIYF. CDR3 sequence (DNA): TGTGCCAGCAGCCAACGGAGCGACGGGAACTCTGGAAACACCATATATTTT.

The chain carries TRBV12-3 or TRBV12-4 and TRBJ1-2; 7 nucleotides match TRBD1. The CDR3 sequence is 14 residues long. V shed 5 bases, J shed 6 bases, and the junction held 9 bases outside the gene matches. The CDR3 is CASSPTTTGDGYTF. Written as DNA, the CDR3 is TGTGCCAGCAGTCCGACCACCACAGGGGATGGCTACACCTTC.

This clonotype was seen ten or more times. V gene TRBV20-1 combines with J gene TRBJ2-2; D is possibly TRBD2 (6 bases). The CDR3 is made up of 15 amino acids. Per germline, CDR1 DFQATT and CDR2 SNEGSKA (reference sequence). V lost 6 bases and J 7 bases, leaving 21 bases between the germline ends. This CDR3 reads CSAGGAGRQGGELFF. The CDR3 DNA is TGCAGTGCCGGAGGGGCCGGCCGTCAGGGCGGGGAGCTGTTTTTT.

There are many counts of this clonotype. J is TRBJ2-3 and V is TRBV20-1; possible D gene TRBD1, 6 bases. Looked up from germline, CDR1 is DFQATT and CDR2 is SNEGSKA (reference sequence). The CDR3 has 13 residues. Trimming shortened V by 0 bases and J by 12 bases, and 16 bases separated the two germline ends. The CDR3 reads CSARDRGQLYQYF. For the CDR3, the DNA is TGCAGTGCTAGAGATCGTGGACAGTTATATCAGTATTTT.

This clonotype has at least ten counts. The chain is built from TRBV20-1 and TRBJ1-3; 8 bases are a match to TRBD1. Germline CDR1 and CDR2: DFQATT and SNEGSKA (reference sequence). The CDR3 is 14 residues long. V was pared by 4 bases and J by 4 bases, with 6 bases of the junction left unmatched. CDR3: CSATDRGNGNTIYF. The CDR3 DNA reads TGCAGTGCTACTGACAGGGGCAACGGAAACACCATATATTTT.

This clonotype was seen ten or more times. CDR3: CASSSVVLQETQYF. The CDR3 bases are TGTGCCAGCAGCTCGGTAGTCCTCCAAGAGACCCAGTACTTC. This chain connects TRBV7-2 to TRBJ2-5, with D uncertain. CDR3 length: 14 residues. CDR1 SGHTA and CDR2 FQGNSA come from the germline V gene. Trimming pared 4 bases from V and 1 base from J, leaving 10 bases between.

V usage is TRBV29-1 and J usage is TRBJ2-2, with 8 positions matching TRBD2. Germline values: CDR1 SQVTM, CDR2 ANQGSEA. V gave up 4 bases and J gave up 0 bases; unmatched junction bases: 4. The CDR3 is 15 residues long. The CDR3 sequence is CSVGSGGANTGELFF. The CDR3 region has the DNA TGCAGCGTTGGGTCCGGGGGGGCGAACACCGGGGAGCTGTTTTTT.

This clonotype was detected only a few times. The chain combines TRBV30 with TRBJ1-5, with D hard to call. The V end was cut by 1 base, the J end by 10 bases, with 17 bases between. Germline CDR1 is GTSNPN and CDR2 is SVGIG (reference sequence). The CDR3 has 14 residues. The CDR3 DNA reads TGTGCCTGGAGTGGGGCCCGGGTAAGACGACCCCAGCATTTT. The encoded protein is CAWSGARVRRPQHF.

This clonotype was counted ten times or more. V gene TRBV7-2 combines with J gene TRBJ2-3, with TRBD2 matching over 7 bases. Germline CDR1 is SGHTA and CDR2 is FQGNSA. With V trimmed by 0 bases and J by 6 bases, 15 bases remained unmatched. The CDR3 spans 18 residues. Here the CDR3 reads CASSLAVSWDYRGDTQYF. The CDR3 DNA reads TGTGCCAGCAGCTTAGCGGTTTCTTGGGACTACCGTGGGGATACGCAGTATTTT.

This clonotype was recorded at least ten times. The chain recombines TRBV6-4 with TRBJ2-3; the D gene could be TRBD1 or TRBD2 (5 bases each). Germline V gene lookup returns CDR1 MRHNA and CDR2 SNTAGT. This CDR3 comprises 16 residues. Trimming took off 0 bases at V and 2 bases at J, with 12 bases between the two ends. The CDR3 here is CASSDSGTGNTDTQYF. The CDR3 coding sequence is TGTGCCAGCAGTGACTCGGGGACGGGAAACACAGATACGCAGTATTTT.